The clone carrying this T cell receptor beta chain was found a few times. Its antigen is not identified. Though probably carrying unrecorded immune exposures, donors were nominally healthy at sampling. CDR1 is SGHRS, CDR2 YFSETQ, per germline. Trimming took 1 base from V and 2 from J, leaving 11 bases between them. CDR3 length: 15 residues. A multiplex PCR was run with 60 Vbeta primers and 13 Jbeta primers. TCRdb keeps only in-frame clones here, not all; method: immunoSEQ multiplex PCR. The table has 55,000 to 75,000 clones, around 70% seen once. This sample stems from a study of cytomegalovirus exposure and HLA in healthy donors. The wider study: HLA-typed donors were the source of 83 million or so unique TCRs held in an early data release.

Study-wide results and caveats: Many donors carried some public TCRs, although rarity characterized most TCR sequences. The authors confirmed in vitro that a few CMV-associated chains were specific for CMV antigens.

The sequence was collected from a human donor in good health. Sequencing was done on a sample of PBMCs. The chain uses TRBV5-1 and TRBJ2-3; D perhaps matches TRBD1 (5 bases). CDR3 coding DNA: TGCGCCAGCAGCTTGTCGGTAGGGGACACAGATACGCAGTATTTT. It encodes CASSLSVGDTDTQYF.